The 9 T cell receptor beta chains listed next were all sequenced from one sample in a study of shared clonotypes between healthy human individuals. Profiled with immunoSEQ multiplex PCR; TCRdb holds only in-frame clones, not every one. The data contain roughly 2 million clones, 85% to 95% of them seen just once; the ten biggest clones take up 0.13%. Sequencing input: naive CD4+ T cells sorted from blood. This sample's subset: CD45RA+ positively selected. Receptors originate from a man aged 18 to 30 in good health.

The J gene is TRBJ1-5, the V gene TRBV30; the match to TRBD1 covers 10 bases. Germline CDR1 and CDR2: GTSNPN and SVGIG (reference sequence). This CDR3 has 14 amino acids. V lost 1 base and J lost 6; bases outside the gene matches: 3. CDR3 nucleotide sequence: TGTGCCTGGAGTGGACAGGGGGCGGGTCAGCCCCAGCATTTT. Translation gives CAWSGQGAGQPQHF.

J is TRBJ2-7 and V is TRBV21-1; the tabulated D call, TRBD2, remains unverified against the DNA. TRBV21-1 is deemed a pseudogene. The CDR3 extends over 18 amino acids. CDR3 protein: CASSKDRTSGKSSYEQYF. The CDR3 nucleotides read TGTGCCAGCAGCAAAGATAGGACTAGCGGGAAAAGTTCCTACGAGCAGTACTTC.

J is TRBJ1-2 and V is TRBV5-5, with TRBD1 identical over 8 bases. CDR1 is SGHKS and CDR2 is YYEKEE in the germline V gene (reference sequence). The J segment lost 3 bases and the V segment lost 4 bases, leaving 11 bases of the junction unmatched. The CDR3 loop spans 16 amino acids. CDR3 coding DNA: TGTGCCAGCAGCGTGAAACCGGGACAGGTTTACTATGGCTACACCTTC. Its translation is CASSVKPGQVYYGYTF.

The CDR3 bases are TGTGCCTCCGGGACAACCGGGGATACGCAGTATTTT. Protein product: CASGTTGDTQYF. The chain employs TRBV30 and TRBJ2-3; D is perhaps TRBD1 (6 bases). The CDR3 loop spans 12 amino acids. V was cut by 7 bases and J by 6 bases, with 14 bases left in between. CDR1 GTSNPN and CDR2 SVGIG come from the germline V gene (reference sequence).

V gene TRBV7-2 combines with J gene TRBJ1-6; 7 bases align to TRBD1. Germline CDR1 and CDR2: SGHTA and FQGNSA. With V trimmed by 6 bases and J by 6 bases, 8 bases remained unmatched. The CDR3 covers 15 residues. CDR3 residues: CASSLTSGGNSPLHF. The DNA for the CDR3 is TGTGCCAGCAGTCTTACGTCAGGGGGTAATTCACCCCTCCACTTT.

This chain joins TRBV5-8 and TRBJ2-5, with 7 positions matching TRBD1. In germline, CDR1 is SGHTS, CDR2 YDEGEE. The CDR3 loop spans 16 amino acids. J gave up 1 base and V 7 bases, and 13 bases lay outside the gene matches. The CDR3 nucleotides read TGTGCCAGCGGTAACAGGGGCTATGGGGCCCAAGAGACCCAGTACTTC. This sequence encodes CASGNRGYGAQETQYF.

CDR3: CASSLTGYNTEAFF. In nucleotides, the CDR3 is TGTGCCAGCAGCCTCACAGGATACAACACTGAAGCTTTCTTT. The chain is built from TRBV11-2 and TRBJ1-1; D may be TRBD1 (5 bases). V was shortened by 5 bases and J by 2 bases, with 12 bases between the two germline ends. The length of the CDR3 is 14 residues. In germline, CDR1 is SGHAT, CDR2 FQNNGV.

This chain links TRBV6-6 with TRBJ1-1, with unresolved D. Germline loops: CDR1 MNHNY, CDR2 SVGAGI (reference sequence). V was pared by 7 bases and J by 4 bases, with 7 bases between. The CDR3 extends over 11 amino acids. CDR3 amino acids: CASMGSTEAFF. The CDR3 DNA follows: TGTGCCAGCATGGGGAGCACTGAAGCTTTCTTT.

A word on this clone: Distinct nucleotide sequences in the sample also encode this CDR3. This rearrangement joins TRBV5-6 to TRBJ2-3; D is ambiguous. The V gene lost 0 bases and the J gene lost 5 bases, with 10 bases spanning the gap. This CDR3 region has 14 residues. CDR1 SGHDT and CDR2 YYEEEE come from the germline V gene. The chain's CDR3 is CASSLDRVQDTQYF. Written as DNA, the CDR3 is TGTGCCAGCAGCTTGGATAGGGTACAAGATACGCAGTATTTT.